This T cell receptor (beta chain) originates from a study of shared clonotypes between healthy human individuals. As concerns this clone: With a much larger clone just one base away, this may be a read error.

Looked up from germline, CDR1 is SGHVS and CDR2 is FNYEAQ. With V trimmed by 5 bases and J by 4 bases, 0 bases remained unmatched. The CDR3 has 12 residues. Clones were sequenced by immunoSEQ multiplex PCR, and TCRdb holds only the in-frame ones, with some missing. The table includes some 490,000 clones, more than 75% detected once. The sequence was obtained from a woman in her thirties or forties in good health. Some clones in this sample may be carry-over from other donors' samples. The sequenced sample consisted of PBMCs. The rearrangement joins TRBV7-6 to TRBJ1-2; 8 bases map to TRBD1. The CDR3 nucleotides read TGTGCCAGCAGCACAGGGGGCTATGGCTACACCTTC. Protein: CASSTGGYGYTF.